This T cell receptor (beta chain) emerged from a study of low-dose radiotherapy and immunotherapy resistance in tumors. Overall study: Per fraction, Cohort 2 was given 1 Gy every two weeks, accumulating a total of 13 Gy over 26 weeks. Every day for four cycles from cycle 1 day 1, patients took 300 mg of oral aspirin.

Time point denoted: before trial treatment. Germline CDR1 SGHRS, CDR2 YFSETQ. The CDR3 loop spans 14 amino acids. Trimming removed 3 bases from V and 6 bases from J, with 15 bases in between. TRAV- and TRBV-specific primers primed first-strand cDNA, covering alpha and beta chains. The TCRs were subjected to amplification over approximately 19 PCR cycles employing a constant-region primer in conjunction with a V-primer adapter. TCRdb ran MiXCR on the reads and lists one entry per CDR3 protein. The sample lists tens of thousands of distinct CDR3 sequences; around 32% were seen once. This clonotype has more than one count but fewer than ten.

This TCR came from a female donor with ovarian cancer. This chain connects TRBV5-1 to TRBJ1-2; TRBD1 is a possible D gene (6 bases). The sequences come from PBMCs, collected before treatment. CDR3 coding DNA: TGCGCCAGCAGCTCTATACAGGGAGGCGATGGCTACACCTTC. Its protein product is CASSSIQGGDGYTF. The full variable domain, completed using reference TRBV5-1 and TRBJ1-2, is KAGVTQTPRYLIKTRGQQVTLSCSPISGHRSVSWYQQTPGQGLQFLFEYFSETQRNKGNFPGRFSGRQFSNSRSEMNVSTLELGDSALYLCASSSIQGGDGYTFGSGTRLTVV.